The source of this TCR beta chain is a study of T cells in Graves' hyperthyroidism and ophthalmopathy. TCR beta CDR3 region amplification was performed from RNA transcripts. Researchers ran a first-round RT-PCR on the TCR CDR3 using the HTBI primer set. TCRdb called the multiplex PCR reads again in MiXCR, with one record for every CDR3 protein. Of 450,000 to 650,000 distinct CDR3 sequences in the sample, 14% were seen once. A Clinical Activity Score of at least 3, a NOSPECS grade of at least 4 and a duration under 3 months were recorded in the ophthalmopathy patients. Clinical symptoms, serum thyroxine, TRAb, thyroid ultrasound and orbital computed tomography established diagnosis. CDR1 is KGHSH, CDR2 LQKENI, per germline. The CDR3 contains 16 residues. Trimming took 0 bases from V and 0 from J, leaving 9 bases between them. The table lists this clonotype with a few counts.

The chain couples TRBV18 to TRBJ1-3; D gene uncertain. Sample: blood. This clonotype was sampled from a young woman with Graves' ophthalmopathy. This CDR3 reads CASSPPGGPSGNTIYF. CDR3 coding DNA: TGTGCCAGCTCACCACCTGGCGGGCCCTCTGGAAACACCATATATTTT.